The rows below give T cell receptor beta chains drawn from one sample of a study of T cells in Graves' hyperthyroidism and ophthalmopathy. Each CDR3 protein is one row after TCRdb ran MiXCR on the multiplex PCR reads. The sample lists approximately 710,000 distinct CDR3 sequences; around 16% were seen once. Source material: blood. These receptors were obtained from a man aged 50-60 years with Graves' hyperthyroidism. Each CDR3 is given with its conserved first and last residue. The D gene is left open where the match is weak. Clone size is shown for a subset of rows, as once, few, many or a class of expanded clone.

v_call	d_call	j_call	clone_size	cdr3_aa	cdr3_nt
TRBV28	TRBD1	TRBJ2-5	NA	CASTDRGRVKETQYF	TGTGCCAGCACGGACAGGGGGCGAGTGAAGGAGACCCAGTACTTC
TRBV6-1	NA	TRBJ1-5	NA	CASSSLQDRGRGNQPQHF	TGTGCCAGCAGTTCGCTACAAGACAGAGGAAGAGGCAATCAGCCCCAGCATTTT
TRBV7-2	NA	TRBJ1-2	many	CASSQVLGNYGYTF	TGTGCCAGTTCCCAGGTCCTTGGGAACTATGGCTACACCTTC
TRBV5-6	NA	TRBJ2-3	few	CASRGWSTDTQYF	TGTGCCAGCAGGGGGTGGTCCACAGATACGCAGTATTTT
TRBV19	TRBD1	TRBJ1-5	NA	CASSIGTGGGPQHF	TGTGCCAGTAGTATTGGGACAGGTGGGGGGCCCCAGCATTTT
TRBV7-9	NA	TRBJ1-1	many	CASTPSGGDTEAFF	TGTGCCAGCACCCCCTCCGGGGGAGACACTGAAGCTTTCTTT
TRBV10-2	NA	TRBJ2-2	many	CASSASGTGGELFF	TGCGCCAGCAGTGCCAGCGGGACAGGCGGGGAGCTGTTTTTT
TRBV14	TRBD2	TRBJ2-1	many	CASSQDPPAGWYNEQFF	TGTGCCAGCAGCCAAGACCCCCCAGCGGGATGGTACAATGAGCAGTTCTTC
TRBV12-3/TRBV12-4	NA	TRBJ1-3	many	CASTFNVGTIGNTIYF	TGTGCCAGCACCTTTAATGTCGGGACGATTGGAAACACCATATATTTT
TRBV5-1	NA	TRBJ2-1	NA	CASRPGTGYNEQFF	TGCGCCAGCAGGCCCGGGACGGGTTACAATGAGCAGTTCTTC
TRBV3-1	TRBD1	TRBJ2-5	many	CASSQGTGFLETQYF	TGTGCCAGCAGCCAAGGGACAGGGTTTTTGGAGACCCAGTACTTC
TRBV24-1	TRBD2	TRBJ2-1	NA	CATSDLSGRHYNEQFF	TGTGCCACCAGTGATTTAAGCGGGAGGCACTACAATGAGCAGTTCTTC
TRBV6-2/TRBV6-3	TRBD2	TRBJ2-5	many	CASSSTSGRVRETQYF	TGTGCCAGCAGTTCGACTAGCGGGAGGGTACGAGAGACCCAGTACTTC
TRBV6-2/TRBV6-3	TRBD2	TRBJ2-7	many	CASSYSGGPDEQYF	TGTGCCAGCAGTTACTCGGGAGGGCCGGACGAGCAGTACTTC
TRBV20-1	TRBD1	TRBJ2-7	NA	CSARGQSSYEQYF	TGCAGTGCTAGGGGACAGAGCTCCTACGAGCAGTACTTC
TRBV7-9	TRBD2	TRBJ2-3	NA	CASSFGLAGAADTQYF	TGTGCCAGCAGCTTCGGACTAGCGGGAGCGGCGGATACGCAGTATTTT
TRBV5-1	NA	TRBJ2-7	few	CASGPGTDVPYEQYF	TGCGCCAGCGGCCCCGGGACTGACGTCCCCTACGAGCAGTACTTC
TRBV4-3	NA	TRBJ1-2	few	CASSHHRENYGYTF	TGCGCCAGCAGCCATCACAGGGAAAACTATGGCTACACCTTC
TRBV5-1	TRBD2	TRBJ2-3	NA	CASSLFGSGGNTDTQYF	TGCGCCAGCAGCTTGTTTGGTAGCGGGGGAAACACAGATACGCAGTATTTT
TRBV30	NA	TRBJ2-7	NA	CAWSVEGSIWVYEQYF	TGTGCCTGGAGTGTTGAGGGATCAATTTGGGTTTACGAGCAGTACTTC
TRBV6-2/TRBV6-3	NA	TRBJ1-5	NA	CASRPRVSNQPQHF	TGTGCCAGCAGACCCAGGGTCAGCAATCAGCCCCAGCATTTT